This T cell receptor (beta chain) was captured in a study of blood T cell repertoires in COVID-19. Study in general: Both acute and convalescent COVID-19 samples were obtained from the United States, Italy and Spain. In each case, the material was cDNA or gDNA derived from T cells, B-cell-depleted T cells, or PBMCs.

Method: immunoSEQ multiplex PCR; TCRdb's copy keeps in-frame clones and lacks some. Found here are fewer than 400,000 clones, 70% to 90% of them singletons; the top ten hold under 2.5%. Germline CDR1 SEHNR, CDR2 FQNEAQ (reference sequence). The V segment lost 3 bases and the J segment 5 bases; nucleotides outside the gene matches: 6. This CDR3 is 14 amino acids long. Participants were aged about 18 to 89 years from 20 to 30 US areas. Donors in Cohort 3 who had recovered were those with two negative PCRs, healthcare professional clearance, or resolution of their symptoms. What was sequenced was PBMCs or T cells enriched from blood (not recorded which). V gene TRBV7-9 combines with J gene TRBJ1-1; TRBD1 matches at 7 bases. The origin of this receptor is a man younger than 45 who had recovered from COVID-19. Here the CDR3 DNA reads TGTGCCAGCAGCTTGTCACAGGGGAGGACTGAAGCTTTCTTT. Its protein product is CASSLSQGRTEAFF.